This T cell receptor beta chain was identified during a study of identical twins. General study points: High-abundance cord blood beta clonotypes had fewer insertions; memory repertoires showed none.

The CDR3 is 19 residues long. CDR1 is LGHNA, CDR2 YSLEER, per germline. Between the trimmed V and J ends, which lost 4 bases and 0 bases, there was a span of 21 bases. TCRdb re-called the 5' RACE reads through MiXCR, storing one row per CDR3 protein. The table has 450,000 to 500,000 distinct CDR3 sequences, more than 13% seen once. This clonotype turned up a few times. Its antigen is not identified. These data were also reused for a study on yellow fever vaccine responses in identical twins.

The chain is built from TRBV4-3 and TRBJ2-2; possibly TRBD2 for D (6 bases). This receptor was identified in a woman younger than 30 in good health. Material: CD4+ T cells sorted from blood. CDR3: CASSPNGGSMFANTGELFF. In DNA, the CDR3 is TGCGCCAGCAGCCCGAACGGGGGATCTATGTTCGCGAACACCGGGGAGCTGTTTTTT.